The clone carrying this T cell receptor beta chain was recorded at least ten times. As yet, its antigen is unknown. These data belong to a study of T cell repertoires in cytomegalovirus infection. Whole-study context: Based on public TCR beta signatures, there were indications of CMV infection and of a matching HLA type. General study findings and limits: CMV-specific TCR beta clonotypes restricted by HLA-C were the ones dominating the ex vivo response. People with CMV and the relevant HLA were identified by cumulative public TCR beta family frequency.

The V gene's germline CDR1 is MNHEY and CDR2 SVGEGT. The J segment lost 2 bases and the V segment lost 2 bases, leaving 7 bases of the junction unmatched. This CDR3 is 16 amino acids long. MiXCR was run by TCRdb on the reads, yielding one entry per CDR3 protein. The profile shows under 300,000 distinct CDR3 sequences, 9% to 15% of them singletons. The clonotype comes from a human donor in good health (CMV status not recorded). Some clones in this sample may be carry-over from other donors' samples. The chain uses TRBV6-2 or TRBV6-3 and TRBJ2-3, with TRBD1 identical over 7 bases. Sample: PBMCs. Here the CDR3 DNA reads TGTGCCAGCAGTTACCAGGGGGTGTACCCCACAGATACGCAGTATTTT. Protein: CASSYQGVYPTDTQYF.